The present T cell receptor beta chain was sequenced within a study of cytotoxic CD8 clonotypes in ibrutinib-treated CLL. Notes on the study in general: At baseline, clonality was higher than in age-matched healthy donors and correlated with CD8+ counts.

In its sample, this clone was seen once. Its antigen is not known. This CDR3 is built from 11 residues. Trimming took off 2 bases at V and 5 bases at J, with 4 bases between the two ends. CDR1 is MDHEN, CDR2 SYDVKM, per germline. Profiling relied on immunoSEQ multiplex PCR, and the TCRdb table lists in-frame clones only, not all of them. The sample yields 160,000 or so clones, around nine tenths seen once. The gene calls are TRBV28 and TRBJ2-7; the D is unclear. The origin of this receptor is a human donor with chronic lymphocytic leukemia. The sample here was PBMCs, taken at disease progression, from a patient treated with ibrutinib. This CDR3 is CASSLRHEQYF. CDR3 coding DNA: TGTGCCAGCAGTTTAAGGCACGAGCAGTACTTC.